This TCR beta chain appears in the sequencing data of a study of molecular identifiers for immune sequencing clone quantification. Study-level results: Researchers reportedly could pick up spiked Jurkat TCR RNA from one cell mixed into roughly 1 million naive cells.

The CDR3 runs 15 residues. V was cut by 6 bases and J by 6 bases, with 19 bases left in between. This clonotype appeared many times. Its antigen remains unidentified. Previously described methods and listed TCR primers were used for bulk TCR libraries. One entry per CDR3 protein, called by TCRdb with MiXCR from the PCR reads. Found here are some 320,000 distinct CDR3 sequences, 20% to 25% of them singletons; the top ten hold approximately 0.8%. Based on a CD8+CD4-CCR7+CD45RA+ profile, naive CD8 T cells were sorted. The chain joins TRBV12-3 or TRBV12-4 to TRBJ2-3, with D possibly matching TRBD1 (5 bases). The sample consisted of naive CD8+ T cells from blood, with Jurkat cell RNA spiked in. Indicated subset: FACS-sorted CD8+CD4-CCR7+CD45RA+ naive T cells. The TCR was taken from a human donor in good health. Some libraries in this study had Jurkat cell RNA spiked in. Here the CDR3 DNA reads TGTGCCAGCAGCCCCCATCCCTGGGGCCCGGATACGCAGTATTTT. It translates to CASSPHPWGPDTQYF.